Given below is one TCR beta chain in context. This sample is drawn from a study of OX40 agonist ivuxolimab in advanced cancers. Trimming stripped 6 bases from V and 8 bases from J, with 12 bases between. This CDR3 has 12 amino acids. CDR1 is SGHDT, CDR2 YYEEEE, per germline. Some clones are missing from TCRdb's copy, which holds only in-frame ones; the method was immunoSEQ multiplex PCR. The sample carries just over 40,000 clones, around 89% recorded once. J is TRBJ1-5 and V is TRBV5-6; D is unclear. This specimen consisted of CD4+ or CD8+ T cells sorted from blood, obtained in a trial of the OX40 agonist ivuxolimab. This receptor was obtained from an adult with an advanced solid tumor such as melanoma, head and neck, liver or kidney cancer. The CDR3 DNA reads TGTGCCAGCAAAATCGAGGAGGAGCCCCAGCATTTT. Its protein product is CASKIEEEPQHF.